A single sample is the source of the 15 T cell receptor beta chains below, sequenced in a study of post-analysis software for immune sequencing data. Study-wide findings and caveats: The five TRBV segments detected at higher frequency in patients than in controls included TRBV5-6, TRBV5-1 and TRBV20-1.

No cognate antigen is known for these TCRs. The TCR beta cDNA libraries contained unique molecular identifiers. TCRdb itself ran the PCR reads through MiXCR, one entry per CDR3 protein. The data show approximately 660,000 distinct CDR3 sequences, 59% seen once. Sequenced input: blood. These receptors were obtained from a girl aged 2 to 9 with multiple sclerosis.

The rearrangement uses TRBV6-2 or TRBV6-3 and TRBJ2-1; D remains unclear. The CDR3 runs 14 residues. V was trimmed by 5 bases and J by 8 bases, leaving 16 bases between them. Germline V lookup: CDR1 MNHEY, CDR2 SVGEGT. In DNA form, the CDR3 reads TGTGCCAGCAGTCCCATTGGGCCGCGAGATGAGCAGTTCTTC. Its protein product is CASSPIGPRDEQFF.

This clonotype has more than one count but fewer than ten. For the CDR3, the DNA is TGTGCCAGCAGCTGGATTTTGGACAAGACCTATGGCTACACCTTC. Encoded protein: CASSWILDKTYGYTF. J is TRBJ1-2 and V is TRBV5-5; TRBD1 might be the D (5 bases). V dropped 3 bases and J dropped 4 bases, with 16 bases sitting between them. Per germline, CDR1 SGHKS and CDR2 YYEKEE (reference sequence). CDR3 length equals 15 residues.

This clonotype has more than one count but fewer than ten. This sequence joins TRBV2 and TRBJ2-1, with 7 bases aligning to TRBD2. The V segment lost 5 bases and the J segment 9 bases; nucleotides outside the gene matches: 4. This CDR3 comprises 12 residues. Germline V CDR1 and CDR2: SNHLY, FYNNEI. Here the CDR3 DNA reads TGTGCCAGCAGTCTACTAGCGAGTGAGCAGTTCTTC. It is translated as CASSLLASEQFF.

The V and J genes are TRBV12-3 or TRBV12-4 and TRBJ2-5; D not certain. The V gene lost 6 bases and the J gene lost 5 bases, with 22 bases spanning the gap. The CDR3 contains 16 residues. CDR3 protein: CASSATRSSQRETQYF. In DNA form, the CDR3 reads TGTGCCAGCAGCGCAACCCGATCTAGTCAACGGGAGACCCAGTACTTC.

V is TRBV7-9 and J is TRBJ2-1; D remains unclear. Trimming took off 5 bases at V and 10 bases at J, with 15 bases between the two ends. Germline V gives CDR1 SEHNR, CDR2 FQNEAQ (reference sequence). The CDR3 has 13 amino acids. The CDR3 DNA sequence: TGTGCCAGCAGCCCTCACCATGGACGGGAGCAGTTCTTC. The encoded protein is CASSPHHGREQFF.

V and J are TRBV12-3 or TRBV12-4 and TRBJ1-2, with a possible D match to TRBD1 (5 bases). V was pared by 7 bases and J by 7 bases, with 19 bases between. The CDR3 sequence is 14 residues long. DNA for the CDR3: TGTGCCAGCACGCCCTTCGGGGCGGATGGTGGCTACACCTTC. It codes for CASTPFGADGGYTF.

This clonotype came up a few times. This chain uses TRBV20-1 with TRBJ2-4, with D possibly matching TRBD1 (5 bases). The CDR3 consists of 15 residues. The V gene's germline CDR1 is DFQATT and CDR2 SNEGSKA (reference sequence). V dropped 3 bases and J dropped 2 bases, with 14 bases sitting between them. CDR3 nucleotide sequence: TGCAGTGCTAGGAAGGGGTATGAACCCAAAAACATTCAGTACTTC. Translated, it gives CSARKGYEPKNIQYF.

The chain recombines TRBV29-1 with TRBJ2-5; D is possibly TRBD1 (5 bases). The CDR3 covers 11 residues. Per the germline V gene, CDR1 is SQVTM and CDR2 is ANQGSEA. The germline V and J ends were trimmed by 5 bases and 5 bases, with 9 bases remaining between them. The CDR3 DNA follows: TGCAGCGTTATACCAGGGGAGACCCAGTACTTC. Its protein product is CSVIPGETQYF.

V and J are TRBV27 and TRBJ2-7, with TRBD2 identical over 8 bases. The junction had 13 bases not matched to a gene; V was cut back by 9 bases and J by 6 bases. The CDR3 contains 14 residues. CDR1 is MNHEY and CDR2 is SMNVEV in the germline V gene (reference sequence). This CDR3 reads CASNREGGFGEQYF. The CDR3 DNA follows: TGTGCCAGTAACCGGGAGGGGGGATTTGGCGAGCAGTACTTC.

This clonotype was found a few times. The CDR3 reads CASSYGLAGTYEQYF. The CDR3 bases are TGTGCCAGCAGTTATGGACTAGCGGGCACCTACGAGCAGTACTTC. The chain couples TRBV6-5 to TRBJ2-7; 11 nucleotides agree with TRBD2. Trimming removed 3 bases from V and 2 bases from J; junction bases left unmatched: 3. CDR1 MNHEY and CDR2 SVGAGI come from the germline V gene. This CDR3 contains 15 residues.

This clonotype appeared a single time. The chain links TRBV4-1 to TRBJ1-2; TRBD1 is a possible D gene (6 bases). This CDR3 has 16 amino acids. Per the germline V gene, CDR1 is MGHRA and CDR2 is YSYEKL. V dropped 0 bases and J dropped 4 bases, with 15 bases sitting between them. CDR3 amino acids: CASSQEWTGGGYGYTF. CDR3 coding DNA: TGCGCCAGCAGCCAAGAATGGACGGGGGGCGGCTATGGCTACACCTTC.

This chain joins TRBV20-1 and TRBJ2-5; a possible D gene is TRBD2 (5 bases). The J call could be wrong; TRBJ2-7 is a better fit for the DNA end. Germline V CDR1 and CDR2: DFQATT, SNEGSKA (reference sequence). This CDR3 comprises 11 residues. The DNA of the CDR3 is TGCAGTGCTAGAGGGACTTACGAGCAGTACTTC. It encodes CSARGTYEQYF.

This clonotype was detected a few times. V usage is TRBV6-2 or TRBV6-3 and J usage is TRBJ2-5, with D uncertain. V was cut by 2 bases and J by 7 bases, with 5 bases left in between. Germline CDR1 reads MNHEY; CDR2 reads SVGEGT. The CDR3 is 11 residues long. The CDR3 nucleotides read TGTGCCAGCAGTTACGGAGCGACCCAGTACTTC. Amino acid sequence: CASSYGATQYF.

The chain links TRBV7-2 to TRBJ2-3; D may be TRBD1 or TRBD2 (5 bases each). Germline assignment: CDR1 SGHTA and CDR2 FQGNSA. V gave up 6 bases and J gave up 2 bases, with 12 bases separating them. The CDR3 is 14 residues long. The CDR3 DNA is TGTGCCAGCAGAGAGGGGTTCTCCACAGATACGCAGTATTTT. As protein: CASREGFSTDTQYF.

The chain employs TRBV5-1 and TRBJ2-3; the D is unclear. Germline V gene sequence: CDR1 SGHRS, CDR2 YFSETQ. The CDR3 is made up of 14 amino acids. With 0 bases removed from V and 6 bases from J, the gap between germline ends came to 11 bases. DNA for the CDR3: TGCGCCAGCAGCTTGGTAGCCTCTGGGGATACGCAGTATTTT. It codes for CASSLVASGDTQYF.